This passage covers 10 T cell receptor beta chains from one sample sequenced in a study of CD8+ T cells in alopecia areata (dated by TCRdb to about 2018). Libraries were constructed by the immunoSEQ multiplex PCR assay. For TCR sequencing, RNA was extracted from every sample and reverse transcribed into cDNA to serve as template. The source is immuneACCESS, and TCRdb retained only in-frame sequences with V and J called. Part of the clones is not carried over; for the studies checked, unresolved V genes explain less than half of this, and the remainder is unexplained. For this sample there are about 99,000 clones; approximately 60% appear just once. More than 8% of the sample comes from the top ten. Sequencing was done on a sample of CD4+ T cells sorted from blood. The receptors originated from a human donor in good health.

This clone has a handful of counts. The chain recombines TRBV6-5 with TRBJ1-4; D might be TRBD1 (5 bases). The germline CDR1 and CDR2 sequences are MNHEY and SVGAGI. V gave up 8 bases and J gave up 4 bases, with 14 bases separating them. The CDR3 is 14 residues long. CDR3 bases: TGTGCCAGCGACGGCCGAGGGGTTAATGAAAAACTGTTTTTT. Its protein product is CASDGRGVNEKLFF.

The V gene is TRBV5-1, the J gene TRBJ1-5; D is undetermined. The CDR3 extends over 13 amino acids. The V gene lost 2 bases and the J gene lost 7 bases, with 10 bases spanning the gap. Germline V lookup: CDR1 SGHRS, CDR2 YFSETQ. The CDR3 coding sequence is TGCGCCAGCAGCTTCGGTGGCGGCCAGCCCCAGCATTTT. Its translation is CASSFGGGQPQHF.

The chain joins TRBV29-1 to TRBJ2-5; D is undetermined. This CDR3 is built from 10 residues. The V gene lost 4 bases and the J gene lost 4 bases, with 4 bases spanning the gap. Germline V gene lookup returns CDR1 SQVTM and CDR2 ANQGSEA. The CDR3 DNA reads TGCAGCGTTGGAAGAGAGACCCAGTACTTC. Translation gives CSVGRETQYF.

This rearrangement joins TRBV7-9 to TRBJ2-3; tentative D call: TRBD2 (5 bases). Per germline, CDR1 SEHNR and CDR2 FQNEAQ (reference sequence). The CDR3 contains 16 residues. The ends were cut back, 5 bases at V and 2 bases at J, with 17 bases in the middle. Here the CDR3 DNA reads TGTGCCAGCAGCCCCCAGCCGGGAAGACTCACAGATACGCAGTATTTT. The encoded protein is CASSPQPGRLTDTQYF.

V gene TRBV29-1 combines with J gene TRBJ2-5, with D perhaps TRBD1 (6 bases). The germline CDR1 and CDR2 sequences are SQVTM and ANQGSEA. This CDR3 is 13 amino acids long. V was trimmed by 5 bases and J by 5 bases, leaving 15 bases between them. CDR3 loop: CSVSRGVGETQYF. Here the CDR3 DNA reads TGCAGCGTTAGCAGGGGAGTTGGGGAGACCCAGTACTTC.

This clone has just a few counts. The chain is built from TRBV7-2 and TRBJ1-1; D gene ambiguous. The V gene's germline CDR1 is SGHTA and CDR2 FQGNSA. The V end lost 6 bases, the J end lost 1 base, and 15 bases lay between the germline ends. CDR3 length: 15 amino acids. Here the CDR3 DNA reads TGTGCCAGCAGAATTACACGGGAGTCGAACACTGAAGCTTTCTTT. This encodes CASRITRESNTEAFF.

This clone has just one count. This chain uses TRBV29-1 with TRBJ1-1, with 8 positions matching TRBD1. Per the germline V gene, CDR1 is SQVTM and CDR2 is ANQGSEA. Trimming took 2 bases from V and 4 from J; bases not matched to a gene: 6. This CDR3 comprises 14 residues. CDR3 protein: CSVEPQGASTEAFF. The DNA of the CDR3 is TGCAGCGTTGAACCCCAGGGGGCATCCACTGAAGCTTTCTTT.

The chain combines TRBV29-1 with TRBJ2-7; 8 bases are a match to TRBD2. The CDR3 runs 12 residues. Germline V gene lookup returns CDR1 SQVTM and CDR2 ANQGSEA. The junction had 5 bases not matched to a gene; V was cut back by 4 bases and J by 6 bases. Here the CDR3 reads CSVVPGGGEQYF. CDR3 nucleotide sequence: TGCAGCGTTGTTCCGGGAGGGGGCGAGCAGTACTTC.

The genes are TRBV27 and TRBJ2-7, with a tentative D call TRBD2 (5 bases). CDR3 length: 14 amino acids. V was pared by 5 bases and J by 6 bases, with 17 bases between. CDR1 and CDR2 (germline): MNHEY, SMNVEV (reference sequence). CDR3 loop: CASSMYGVPGEQYF. CDR3 sequence (DNA): TGTGCCAGCAGTATGTACGGGGTCCCTGGCGAGCAGTACTTC.

The V call is TRBV29-1, the J call TRBJ2-1; 8 bases align to TRBD1. Per the germline V gene, CDR1 is SQVTM and CDR2 is ANQGSEA. The CDR3 loop spans 11 amino acids. Losses at the gene ends were 7 bases for V and 12 bases for J; bases not matched to a gene: 8. CDR3 loop: CSGRQGLGQFF. The DNA of the CDR3 is TGCAGCGGTAGACAGGGGCTAGGGCAGTTCTTC.